The rows below give T cell receptor beta chains drawn from one sample of a study of blood T cells in healthy people across ages. TCRdb independently ran MiXCR on the 5' RACE reads; one entry per CDR3 protein. The sample has roughly 700,000 distinct CDR3 sequences, 20% to 30% seen once. The same sample was also studied in work on T cells of mothers and their children.

The specimen was blood. The receptors here all came from a boy aged 5-17 years in good health. CDR3s include the opening cysteine and the closing phenylalanine or tryptophan. The order of the fields is J gene, clone size, D gene, V gene, CDR3 DNA, CDR3 protein. A D gene is named only where the DNA matches it firmly. Not all rows give a size; the values are once, few, many and, for expanded clones, a class.

TRBJ2-7 - - TRBV20-1 TGCAGTGCCCGAAAAGGGGGCTACGAGCAGTACTTC CSARKGGYEQYF
TRBJ2-3 - - TRBV9 TGTGCCAGCACCCCAAGCGCTGCGGCGGATACGCAGTATTTT CASTPSAAADTQYF
TRBJ1-2 - - TRBV6-5 TGTGCCAGCAGAACGCCGGGGGGGGCGGACGACTACACCTTC CASRTPGGADDYTF
TRBJ2-3 - TRBD2 TRBV20-1 TGCAGTGCTAGGGATAGCGGGGGGGCCTTATGGGCAGATACGCAGTATTTT CSARDSGGALWADTQYF
TRBJ2-7 - - TRBV29-1 TGCAGCGTTGCGTATTTTGGCAGGGCCTACGAGCAGTACTTC CSVAYFGRAYEQYF
TRBJ1-4 few TRBD1 TRBV20-1 TGCAGTGCCAGGGTTGGGACAGCGGATGAAAAACTGTTTTTT CSARVGTADEKLFF
TRBJ1-6 few - TRBV7-7 TGTGCTAGCAGCGCAGACTGCATGCTCCACTTT CASSADCMLHF
TRBJ1-5 few TRBD1 TRBV5-1 TGCGCCAGCAGCTTGTACCGGGACAGGGTCAATCAGCCCCAGCATTTT CASSLYRDRVNQPQHF
TRBJ2-1 - - TRBV20-1 TGCAGTGCCCCGCTTCTAGAGGGGTGGAGCTCCTACAATGAGCAGTTTTTC CSAPLLEGWSSYNEQFF
TRBJ1-1 - - TRBV29-1 TGCAGCGTCGAAATGTCCACTGAAGCTTTCTTT CSVEMSTEAFF
TRBJ2-7 - - TRBV2 TGTGCCAGCAGTGTCGGACCTGGCGGATCCTACGAGCAGTACTTC CASSVGPGGSYEQYF
TRBJ2-1 - - TRBV29-1 TGCAGCGGATGGGGGGTTCACAATGAGCAGTTCTTC CSGWGVHNEQFF
TRBJ2-7 - TRBD2 TRBV29-1 TGCAGCGTTGAAGAACCAGGACTAGCTGACTACGAGCAGTACTTC CSVEEPGLADYEQYF
TRBJ1-2 - - TRBV20-1 TGCAGTGCTAGCATACAGAACTATGGCTACACCTTC CSASIQNYGYTF
TRBJ2-2 many - TRBV11-2 TGTGCCAGCAGCCCGCGGTTCCAAACTAGTGAGAACACCGGGGAGCTGTTTTTT CASSPRFQTSENTGELFF
TRBJ1-4 few - TRBV4-2 TGTGCCAGCAGCCCAGTGACCCCTTTGTCTAATGAAAAACTGTTTTTT CASSPVTPLSNEKLFF
TRBJ2-5 - TRBD2 TRBV6-1 TGTGCCAGCAGCCCGGGACTAGCGGGGGATCATGATGTGGAGACCCAGTGCTTC CASSPGLAGDHDVETQCF
TRBJ2-2 - TRBD2 TRBV27 TGTGCCAGCAGTCTTCGGGGGGGAGGCGTCACCGGGGAGCTGTTTTTT CASSLRGGGVTGELFF
TRBJ1-2 - - TRBV6-5 TGTGCCAGCAGTTACAGCAGGGGCTATGGCTACACCTTC CASSYSRGYGYTF
TRBJ2-1 - - TRBV6-2/TRBV6-3 TGTGCCAGCAGTTGGGGGGTTGCGAATGAGCAGTTCTTC CASSWGVANEQFF
TRBJ1-1 - - TRBV11-2 TGTGCCAGCAGCTTAGCCAGGGGCTACACTGAAGCTTTCTTT CASSLARGYTEAFF
TRBJ2-5 - - TRBV11-3 TGTGCTAGCAGCATAGGCCCGCTAAGGTCCGGGGAGGAGTACTTC CASSIGPLRSGEEYF
TRBJ2-7 few - TRBV29-1 TGCAGCGTTGAAGACGAGGCCCCCTACGAGCAGTACTTC CSVEDEAPYEQYF
TRBJ2-5 few - TRBV7-9 TGTGCCAGCAGCTACCCTGGCGGGCAGTACTTC CASSYPGGQYF
TRBJ1-5 - - TRBV7-9 TGTGCCAGCAGCTTGACAGAACGGGGGCAGCCCCAGCATTTT CASSLTERGQPQHF
TRBJ2-1 - TRBD2 TRBV2 TGTGCCGTCCCTAGCGGGAGCTCCTACAATGAGCAGTTCTTC CAVPSGSSYNEQFF
TRBJ1-2 few - TRBV6-4 TGTGCCAGCAGTGACTCTTCTGGGGGAGACTATGGCTACACCTTC CASSDSSGGDYGYTF
TRBJ2-7 - TRBD1 TRBV6-5 TGTGCCAGCAGAAAGACAGGGGGCTTGGAGCAGTACTTC CASRKTGGLEQYF
TRBJ2-1 - - TRBV20-1 TGCAGTGCGCAAAGGGTAGACTACAATGAGCAGTTCTTC CSAQRVDYNEQFF
TRBJ2-7 few TRBD1 TRBV2 TGTGCCAGCAGCCTTGGACAGGGGACGAAAGAGCAGTACTTC CASSLGQGTKEQYF
TRBJ2-6 many TRBD1 TRBV5-1 TGCGCCAGCAGCTGGACAGGGGGCGGTGGGGCCAACGTCCTGACTTTC CASSWTGGGGANVLTF
TRBJ2-1 - - TRBV15 TGTGCCACCAGCAGAGATCCGGCAGGGGCCCACAATGAGCAGTTCTTC CATSRDPAGAHNEQFF
TRBJ2-1 - TRBD2 TRBV5-1 TGCGCCAGCAGCAGGACTAGCGGGGCCGACAATGAGCAGTTCTTC CASSRTSGADNEQFF
TRBJ2-5 few - TRBV18 TGTGCCAGCTCACCACGGGGAGCGGACCGAGAGACCCAGTACTTC CASSPRGADRETQYF
TRBJ2-1 - - TRBV29-1 TGCAGCCACAGGGGACTCTCCTACAATGAGCAGTTCTTC CSHRGLSYNEQFF
TRBJ1-1 - - TRBV20-1 TGCAGTGCTAGAGAGTCGGGACACACTGAAGCTTTCTTT CSARESGHTEAFF
TRBJ2-7 many - TRBV5-5 TGTGCCAGCAGCTTGGCCCACTTGGTCTCGCTGGGGGAGCAGTACTTC CASSLAHLVSLGEQYF
TRBJ2-6 - - TRBV7-2 TGTGCCGGCAGCGTCGGGGGCCCTTTCTCTGGGGCCAACGTCCTGACTTTC CAGSVGGPFSGANVLTF
TRBJ2-5 few - TRBV7-3 TGTGCCAGCAGCAAGGGAGTTGGAGAGACCCAGTACTTC CASSKGVGETQYF
TRBJ2-1 once - TRBV19 TGTGCCAGTAGTATAGATCTGACCATCAATGAGCAGTTCTTC CASSIDLTINEQFF
TRBJ2-6 once - TRBV5-1 TGCGCCAGCAGCCCCCAGTCTGGGGCCAACGTCCTGACTTTC CASSPQSGANVLTF
TRBJ2-7 few - TRBV7-2 TGTGCCAGCAGCTTAGCGTCCACTGTTCGCTACGAGCAGTACTTC CASSLASTVRYEQYF